This T cell receptor beta chain appears in the sequencing data of a study of blood T cells in healthy people across ages. Study results and limitations: It was found that TCR beta diversity correlated strongly with the percentage of naive T cells. More naive CD4+ cells and higher diversity were found in long-lived than in aged donors. Nothing was known about donor CMV status, and this possibly confounded expanded clonotype changes.

In the case of this clonotype: Antigen specificity is unknown.

Primers used in a second PCR of about 7 to 12 cycles were a sample-barcoded 5' primer and a J-beta primer mix. TCRdb ran MiXCR on the 5' RACE reads and lists one entry per CDR3 protein. The table includes over 1,200,000 distinct CDR3 sequences, 55% to 75% detected once. The CDR3 is 13 residues long. Germline assignment: CDR1 MRHNA and CDR2 SNTAGT. V and J are TRBV6-4 and TRBJ2-5; D is undetermined. With the DNA end fitting TRBJ2-7 better, the J assignment may be wrong. The material sequenced was blood. The sequence was collected from a man aged 18 to 29 in good health. CDR3: CASSVFPLYEQYF. The CDR3 nucleotides are TGTGCCAGCAGTGTATTCCCTCTGTACGAGCAGTACTTC.